The source of this T cell receptor beta chain is a study of T cells in Graves' hyperthyroidism and ophthalmopathy. Amplified TCR beta CDR3 regions came from RNA transcripts. HTBI primers were employed in a first-round RT-PCR of the TCR CDR3. TCRdb ran MiXCR on the multiplex PCR reads and lists one entry per CDR3 protein. The table shows around 600,000 distinct CDR3 sequences, with more than 14% occurring only once. CDR1 is MNHEY and CDR2 is SMNVEV in the germline V gene (reference sequence). The CDR3 consists of 19 residues. Trimming cost V 5 bases and J 0 bases; bases outside gene matches: 12. The sequenced sample consisted of blood. This sequence joins TRBV27 and TRBJ2-6, with 8 bases lining up with TRBD2. The clonotype originates from a woman in her forties or fifties with Graves' ophthalmopathy. CDR3 bases: TGTGCCAGCAGTCCGGTTACTAGCGGAGCAGCCTCTGGGGCCAACGTCCTGACTTTC. It encodes CASSPVTSGAASGANVLTF.